A selection of T cell receptor beta chains follows, all from one sample in a study of monozygotic twins with cystic fibrosis. Method: immunoSEQ multiplex PCR; TCRdb's copy keeps in-frame clones and lacks some. The repertoire holds around 30,000 clones, 90% to 98% seen once, with about 0.17% in the top ten. The specimen sequenced was blood. The receptors originated from a girl aged 2-15 years with cystic fibrosis. The conserved cysteine and the conserved F or W are not part of the CDR3 here. Each record gives: CDR3 protein, J gene, V gene, clone size. Expanded clones get a size class; other rows say once, few or many, or leave the size out.

cdr3_aa: AWSRLVSQLLNTEAF
j_call: TRBJ1-1
v_call: TRBV30
clone_size: -

cdr3_aa: ASSTTGVGYGYT
j_call: TRBJ1-2
v_call: TRBV11-2
clone_size: -

cdr3_aa: ASSQTGTSGIGELF
j_call: TRBJ2-2
v_call: TRBV14
clone_size: -

cdr3_aa: AWRAPQGIGYT
j_call: TRBJ1-2
v_call: TRBV30
clone_size: few

cdr3_aa: ASSLGRLAGGEETQY
j_call: TRBJ2-5
v_call: TRBV5-1
clone_size: -

cdr3_aa: AWSDGKEYAYEQY
j_call: TRBJ2-7
v_call: TRBV30
clone_size: -

cdr3_aa: ASMARQGNYGYT
j_call: TRBJ1-2
v_call: TRBV2
clone_size: -

cdr3_aa: ASSYSSGGYGYT
j_call: TRBJ1-2
v_call: TRBV6-5
clone_size: -

cdr3_aa: ASSLLGGVFDEQY
j_call: TRBJ2-7
v_call: TRBV7-2
clone_size: -

cdr3_aa: ASSVGDRATYEQY
j_call: TRBJ2-7
v_call: TRBV9
clone_size: -

cdr3_aa: AWSLGQGTEQY
j_call: TRBJ2-7
v_call: TRBV30
clone_size: -

cdr3_aa: ASRFNRYRGGGYT
j_call: TRBJ1-2
v_call: TRBV6-5
clone_size: -

cdr3_aa: ASSEGRWADTQY
j_call: TRBJ2-3
v_call: TRBV25-1
clone_size: -

cdr3_aa: ASSTIRGSGAYNEQF
j_call: TRBJ2-1
v_call: TRBV27
clone_size: -

cdr3_aa: ASSRLLVASYNEQF
j_call: TRBJ2-1
v_call: TRBV11-2
clone_size: -

cdr3_aa: ASSLGFAGLREQF
j_call: TRBJ2-1
v_call: TRBV27
clone_size: once

cdr3_aa: ASSLAPGLAGTDTQY
j_call: TRBJ2-3
v_call: TRBV5-8
clone_size: -

cdr3_aa: ASSEEGNTQY
j_call: TRBJ2-3
v_call: TRBV6-1
clone_size: -

cdr3_aa: ASSHDTEAF
j_call: TRBJ1-1
v_call: TRBV7-9
clone_size: once

cdr3_aa: AISEGQGNTEAF
j_call: TRBJ1-1
v_call: TRBV10-3
clone_size: -

cdr3_aa: ASSSETVPTYEQY
j_call: TRBJ2-7
v_call: TRBV5-1
clone_size: -

cdr3_aa: ASSPEGQGYQPQH
j_call: TRBJ1-5
v_call: TRBV28
clone_size: -

cdr3_aa: ASSYSGQGTHEQF
j_call: TRBJ2-1
v_call: TRBV6-5
clone_size: -

cdr3_aa: ASSQREGREQF
j_call: TRBJ2-1
v_call: TRBV6-4
clone_size: -

cdr3_aa: ASRLDSVSYNEQF
j_call: TRBJ2-1
v_call: TRBV6-1
clone_size: -

cdr3_aa: ASSLLNVGRNEQF
j_call: TRBJ2-1
v_call: TRBV7-2
clone_size: once

cdr3_aa: ASTPSGTSGSDTQY
j_call: TRBJ2-3
v_call: TRBV28
clone_size: -

cdr3_aa: ATGWWETQY
j_call: TRBJ2-5
v_call: TRBV19
clone_size: -

cdr3_aa: ASSHRGSHRY
j_call: TRBJ2-7
v_call: TRBV11-2
clone_size: -

cdr3_aa: ASSISGRQYEQY
j_call: TRBJ2-7
v_call: TRBV19
clone_size: once

cdr3_aa: ASSYSFGKGEPGYT
j_call: TRBJ1-2
v_call: TRBV6-5
clone_size: -

cdr3_aa: ASSSPSLAGWGYNEQF
j_call: TRBJ2-1
v_call: TRBV9
clone_size: -

cdr3_aa: ASSPTPFYEQY
j_call: TRBJ2-7
v_call: TRBV5-4
clone_size: -

cdr3_aa: ASSQKTLNNQPQH
j_call: TRBJ1-5
v_call: TRBV4-1
clone_size: -

cdr3_aa: ASSIGGPYNEQF
j_call: TRBJ2-1
v_call: TRBV19
clone_size: -

cdr3_aa: ASSLWQAEKLF
j_call: TRBJ1-4
v_call: TRBV7-6
clone_size: -

cdr3_aa: ASSFIGSGRVGDTQY
j_call: TRBJ2-3
v_call: TRBV5-4
clone_size: -

cdr3_aa: ASSPQAPLYNEQF
j_call: TRBJ2-1
v_call: TRBV27
clone_size: -

cdr3_aa: ASSFPRDGPYEQY
j_call: TRBJ2-7
v_call: TRBV5-4
clone_size: -

cdr3_aa: ATSRVQGGAYNEQF
j_call: TRBJ2-1
v_call: TRBV15
clone_size: -

cdr3_aa: ATSRPRGPLH
j_call: TRBJ1-6
v_call: TRBV15
clone_size: -

cdr3_aa: ASRPRLGYTGELF
j_call: TRBJ2-2
v_call: TRBV7-8
clone_size: -

cdr3_aa: AWGISNTDTQY
j_call: TRBJ2-3
v_call: TRBV30
clone_size: -

cdr3_aa: ASSLTSGAYEQY
j_call: TRBJ2-7
v_call: TRBV5-1
clone_size: once

cdr3_aa: ASSSLDRGPADTQY
j_call: TRBJ2-3
v_call: TRBV5-1
clone_size: -

cdr3_aa: ASCDRISYEQY
j_call: TRBJ2-7
v_call: TRBV2
clone_size: -

cdr3_aa: ASSSFYGYT
j_call: TRBJ1-2
v_call: TRBV11-2
clone_size: -

cdr3_aa: ASSFRDRHYEQY
j_call: TRBJ2-7
v_call: TRBV27
clone_size: -

cdr3_aa: SVETGTNYGYT
j_call: TRBJ1-2
v_call: TRBV29-1
clone_size: -

cdr3_aa: ASSLEQGYEQF
j_call: TRBJ2-1
v_call: TRBV5-5
clone_size: -

cdr3_aa: ASTKGQGEYGYT
j_call: TRBJ1-2
v_call: TRBV5-4
clone_size: -

cdr3_aa: ASSVGGRPQH
j_call: TRBJ1-5
v_call: TRBV2
clone_size: -

cdr3_aa: ASSSPGQGSYGYT
j_call: TRBJ1-2
v_call: TRBV27
clone_size: -

cdr3_aa: ASSQGRDRGHETQY
j_call: TRBJ2-5
v_call: TRBV4-1
clone_size: -

cdr3_aa: ARLPGEARSYEQY
j_call: TRBJ2-7
v_call: TRBV19
clone_size: -

cdr3_aa: ASSPGGASSYEQY
j_call: TRBJ2-7
v_call: TRBV2
clone_size: -

cdr3_aa: ASSIDHIPDLANYGYT
j_call: TRBJ1-2
v_call: TRBV19
clone_size: -

cdr3_aa: ASSPVEGTLSYEQY
j_call: TRBJ2-7
v_call: TRBV28
clone_size: -

cdr3_aa: ASSKGQEDEQF
j_call: TRBJ2-1
v_call: TRBV5-4
clone_size: once

cdr3_aa: SASHTDTQY
j_call: TRBJ2-3
v_call: TRBV20-1
clone_size: -